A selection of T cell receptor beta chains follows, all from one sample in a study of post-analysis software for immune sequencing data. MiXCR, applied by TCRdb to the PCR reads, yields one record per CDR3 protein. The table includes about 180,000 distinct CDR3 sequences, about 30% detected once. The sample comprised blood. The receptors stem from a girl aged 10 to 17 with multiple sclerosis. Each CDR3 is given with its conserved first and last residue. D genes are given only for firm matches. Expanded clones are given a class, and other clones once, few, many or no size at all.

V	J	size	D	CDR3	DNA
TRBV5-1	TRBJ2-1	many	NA	CASSTTNNEQFF	TGCGCCAGCAGCACGACTAACAATGAGCAGTTCTTC
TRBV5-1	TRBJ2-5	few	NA	CASSLAFGGQETQYF	TGCGCCAGCAGCTTGGCGTTTGGTGGACAAGAGACCCAGTACTTC
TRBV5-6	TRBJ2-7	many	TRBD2	CASSLGLAGVDEQYF	TGTGCCAGCAGCTTGGGGCTAGCGGGAGTCGACGAGCAGTACTTC
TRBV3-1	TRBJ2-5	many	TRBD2	CASSPRTSGSETQYF	TGTGCCAGCAGCCCCAGGACTAGCGGGAGCGAGACCCAGTACTTC
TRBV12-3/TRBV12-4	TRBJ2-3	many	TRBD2	CASSSGTSGSTDTQYF	TGTGCCAGCAGTTCAGGGACTAGCGGGAGCACAGATACGCAGTATTTT
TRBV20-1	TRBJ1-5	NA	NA	CSASRDTQYSNQPQHF	TGCAGTGCTAGCAGGGACACCCAATATAGCAATCAGCCCCAGCATTTT
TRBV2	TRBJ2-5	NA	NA	CASREEGETQYF	TGTGCCAGCAGGGAGGAGGGGGAGACCCAGTACTTC
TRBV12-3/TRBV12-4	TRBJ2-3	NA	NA	CASSLSRLGPGESDTQYF	TGTGCCAGCAGTTTATCCCGCCTAGGGCCCGGGGAGTCAGATACGCAGTATTTT
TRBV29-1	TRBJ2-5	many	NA	CSATPPGETQYF	TGCAGCGCGACTCCCCCCGGAGAGACCCAGTACTTC
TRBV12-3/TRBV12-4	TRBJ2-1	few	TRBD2	CASSSGGTSGRGGWNEQFF	TGTGCCAGCAGTTCCGGAGGGACTAGCGGGAGGGGGGGTTGGAATGAGCAGTTCTTC
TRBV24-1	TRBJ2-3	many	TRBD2	CATSLGGDTDTQYF	TGTGCCACCAGTCTGGGGGGGGATACAGATACGCAGTATTTT
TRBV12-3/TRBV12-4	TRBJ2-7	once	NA	CASNPGLLAANEQYF	TGTGCCAGCAACCCGGGACTTCTAGCCGCCAATGAGCAGTACTTC
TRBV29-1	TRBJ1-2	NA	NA	CSVGGPPDGYTF	TGCAGCGTAGGGGGGCCGCCAGATGGCTACACCTTC
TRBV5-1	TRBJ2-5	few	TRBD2	CASSLSAGGQETQYF	TGCGCCAGCAGCTTGTCGGCGGGGGGGCAAGAGACCCAGTACTTC